This T cell receptor (beta chain) was obtained from a study of T-cell reconstitution after alpha-beta-depleted transplantation in children. Preparation of the TCRbeta library used unique molecular identifiers. TCRdb used MiXCR to reprocess the PCR reads, holding one entry per CDR3 protein. The sample lists about 610,000 distinct CDR3 sequences, roughly 10% seen once, with 3.5% to 5% in the top ten. This clonotype was observed a handful of times. Sequenced here: PBMCs from the stem cell graft donor, sampled from the stem cell graft. The TCR comes from a human donor who donated a stem cell graft to a child with acute myeloid leukemia.

The CDR3 sequence: CATSHAATYEQYF. CDR3 in DNA: TGTGCCACCAGTCATGCAGCAACCTACGAGCAGTACTTC. The chain is built from TRBV24-1 and TRBJ2-7; D is uncertain. The CDR3 runs 13 residues. Germline V gene lookup returns CDR1 KGHDR and CDR2 SFDVKD. V was trimmed by 6 bases and J by 2 bases, leaving 10 bases between them.